The entry below describes one TCR beta chain. Its target is not known. PCR was performed a second time for about 7 to 12 cycles using a sample-barcoded 5' primer and a J-beta primer mix. In TCRdb, the 5' RACE reads were re-called with MiXCR into one record per CDR3 protein. The sample records more than 500,000 distinct CDR3 sequences, 25% to 30% being singletons. CDR1 is SGHTA, CDR2 FQGTGA, per germline. CDR3 length: 10 residues. The sample belongs to a study of blood T cells in healthy people across ages. The authors drew 7.5 to 10 milliliters of peripheral blood from each donor. At least 6 micrograms of total RNA were extracted per sample. Study observations and caveats: A greater number of naive CD4+ cells and higher diversity distinguished long-lived donors from aged donors. Naive T cell percentage and TCR beta diversity correlated strongly.

The clonotype was recovered from a woman in her 70s in good health. Sequencing was done on a sample of blood. This chain links TRBV7-3 with TRBJ2-1, with D hard to call. The end of the DNA fits TRBJ2-5 better, so the J call may be wrong. CDR3 loop: CASKRKTQYF. CDR3 nucleotides: TGTGCCAGCAAAAGAAAGACCCAGTACTTC.